These 17 T cell receptor beta chains originate from one sample sequenced in a study of Graves' ophthalmopathy and Graves' hyperthyroidism. The authors amplified TCR beta CDR3 regions, and they did so from RNA transcripts for repertoire sequencing. RT-PCR was first run with HTBI primers, then multiplex PCR in a second round. From the multiplex PCR reads, TCRdb called clonotypes with MiXCR, one entry per CDR3 protein. The repertoire holds about 400,000 distinct CDR3 sequences, with 20% to 25% as singletons. Sequenced material: peripheral blood. The receptors come from a woman aged 18-29 years with stable Graves' hyperthyroidism.

Many counts were recorded for this clonotype. This chain connects TRBV6-5 to TRBJ1-6, with D perhaps matching TRBD1 (5 bases). The germline V gene has CDR1 MNHEY and CDR2 SVGAGI. Trimming took off 4 bases at V and 5 bases at J, with 18 bases between the two ends. This CDR3 has 17 residues. The CDR3 reads CASSSPSGTDNNSPLHF. The CDR3 DNA reads as TGTGCCAGCAGTTCCCCATCCGGGACTGACAATAATTCACCCCTCCACTTT.

Worth noting for this clonotype: One base away lies a much larger clone, so this may be a sequencing read error. The gene calls are TRBV11-2 and TRBJ1-5; tentatively, D is TRBD1 (5 bases). Germline V lookup: CDR1 SGHAT, CDR2 FQNNGV. This CDR3 region has 18 residues. Trimming shortened V by 5 bases and J by 2 bases, and 22 bases separated the two germline ends. CDR3 sequence reads: CASSLLGRGGIGNQPQHF. The CDR3 DNA reads as TGTGCCAGCAGCCTATTGGGGCGGGGAGGAATCGGCAATCAGCCCCAGCATTTT.

The rearrangement joins TRBV4-1 to TRBJ1-2; D gene ambiguous. Per germline, CDR1 MGHRA and CDR2 YSYEKL. This CDR3 comprises 15 residues. The V end was cut by 0 bases, the J end by 5 bases, with 13 bases between. The CDR3 sequence is CASSQDVVPGYGYTF. The CDR3 DNA reads TGCGCCAGCAGCCAAGATGTAGTTCCCGGGTATGGCTACACCTTC.

V gene TRBV20-1 combines with J gene TRBJ2-5; D is undetermined. Germline CDR1 and CDR2: DFQATT and SNEGSKA (reference sequence). This CDR3 contains 13 residues. Trimming cost V 2 bases and J 0 bases, with 7 bases left between them. DNA for the CDR3: TGCAGTGCTAGATCCCCGGACCAAGAGACCCAGTACTTC. Protein product: CSARSPDQETQYF.

This clonotype was detected many times. This chain connects TRBV11-3 to TRBJ2-1, with unresolved D. This CDR3 is 15 amino acids long. Germline loops: CDR1 SGHNT, CDR2 YENEEA. Trimming removed 2 bases at V and 0 bases at J, with 8 bases between. The CDR3 bases are TGTGCCAGCAGCTTATGGGCTAGCTCCTACAATGAGCAGTTCTTC. Protein product: CASSLWASSYNEQFF.

This clonotype was observed at least ten times. A read error may be the cause here, since a much bigger clone is one base away. The V and J genes are TRBV7-2 and TRBJ2-5; D gene uncertain. Germline V gene lookup returns CDR1 SGHTA and CDR2 FQGNSA. The CDR3 loop spans 11 amino acids. V was cut by 2 bases and J by 5 bases, with 3 bases left in between. This CDR3 reads CASSLWETQYF. The CDR3 DNA is TGTGCCAGCAGCTTATGGGAGACCCAGTACTTC.

This clonotype was seen ten or more times. The chain recombines TRBV12-3 or TRBV12-4 with TRBJ1-2, with TRBD1 as a possible D gene (5 bases). With 1 base removed from V and 4 bases from J, the gap between germline ends came to 10 bases. The CDR3 sequence is 14 residues long. For the CDR3, the DNA is TGTGCCAGCAGTTTAGGGGGGATAGGCTATGGCTACACCTTC. This sequence encodes CASSLGGIGYGYTF.

This clonotype was seen many times. The chain couples TRBV6-1 to TRBJ2-5; the D is unclear. Trimming left V 1 base short and J 8 bases short, with 14 bases between. The CDR3 spans 14 residues. Germline lookup yields CDR1 MNHNS and CDR2 SASEGT. CDR3: CASSEELTTYTQYF. The CDR3 DNA reads as TGTGCCAGCAGTGAAGAATTAACTACCTACACCCAGTACTTC.

The V and J genes are TRBV28 and TRBJ1-1; TRBD1 aligns across 8 bases. Per germline, CDR1 MDHEN and CDR2 SYDVKM. The CDR3 runs 16 residues. V shed 5 bases and J 1 base; nucleotides not matched to a gene: 9. In DNA, the CDR3 is TGTGCCAGCAGTGCCAGGACAGGGATACAGAACACTGAAGCTTTCTTT. Protein: CASSARTGIQNTEAFF.

This clonotype was seen at least ten times. The chain employs TRBV6-5 and TRBJ2-7; 7 nucleotides line up with TRBD2. Germline V lookup: CDR1 MNHEY, CDR2 SVGAGI. The CDR3 spans 15 residues. V trimming: 4 bases; J trimming: 2 bases; junction bases outside the gene matches: 8. The chain's CDR3 is CASSSDGGSAYEQYF. CDR3 DNA: TGTGCCAGCAGTTCCGACGGCGGGAGTGCCTACGAGCAGTACTTC.

V is TRBV30 and J is TRBJ1-1, with D maybe TRBD1 (6 bases). The CDR3 has 12 amino acids. V gave up 4 bases and J gave up 7 bases, with 13 bases separating them. Germline V gene lookup returns CDR1 GTSNPN and CDR2 SVGIG (reference sequence). This CDR3 is CAWIQGSFEAFF. CDR3 coding DNA: TGTGCCTGGATACAGGGTAGTTTTGAAGCTTTCTTT.

This clonotype was seen at least ten times. The chain recombines TRBV5-1 with TRBJ2-7; TRBD2 matches 11 bases. The germline CDR1 and CDR2 sequences are SGHRS and YFSETQ. This CDR3 spans 15 amino acids. Trimming took 4 bases from V and 4 from J; bases not matched to a gene: 7. The CDR3 sequence: CASSVASGRSYEQYF. The DNA of the CDR3 is TGCGCCAGCAGCGTCGCTAGCGGGAGGTCGTACGAGCAGTACTTC.

The V gene is TRBV27, the J gene TRBJ2-5; D possibly corresponds to TRBD1 (6 bases). In germline, CDR1 is MNHEY, CDR2 SMNVEV (reference sequence). Trimming shortened V by 1 base and J by 3 bases, and 6 bases separated the two germline ends. This CDR3 has 13 amino acids. The DNA of the CDR3 is TGTGCCAGCAGTTTATACAGGGAAGAGACCCAGTACTTC. This encodes CASSLYREETQYF.

The table lists this clonotype with many counts. This sequence joins TRBV7-2 and TRBJ1-1; 9 bases fit TRBD1. The CDR3 is 15 amino acids. Losses at the gene ends were 5 bases for V and 6 bases for J; bases not matched to a gene: 10. Germline V gene sequence: CDR1 SGHTA, CDR2 FQGNSA. The CDR3 region is CASSNYRGHSPEAFF. In DNA, the CDR3 is TGTGCCAGCAGCAATTACAGGGGGCATAGTCCTGAAGCTTTCTTT. Filled out from reference TRBV7-2 and TRBJ1-1, the complete variable domain reads GAGVSQSPSNKVTEKGKDVELRCDPISGHTALYWYRQSLGQGLEFLIYFQGNSAPDKSGLPSDRFSAERTGGSVSTLTIQRTQQEDSAVYLCASSNYRGHSPEAFFGQGTRLTVV.

This chain uses TRBV6-1 with TRBJ2-7, with D maybe TRBD2 (6 bases). The CDR3 is 16 amino acids. Trimming removed 1 base at V and 0 bases at J, with 13 bases between. From germline, CDR1 is MNHNS and CDR2 SASEGT. This CDR3 reads CASSEGGDAFSYEQYF. CDR3 nucleotides: TGTGCCAGCAGTGAAGGCGGGGACGCTTTCTCCTACGAGCAGTACTTC.

Ten or more counts support this clonotype. This chain joins TRBV11-2 and TRBJ2-7; 9 positions match TRBD1. CDR3 size: 14 residues. Trimming removed 5 bases from V and 4 bases from J; junction bases left unmatched: 6. Germline-derived CDR1 and CDR2 are SGHAT and FQNNGV. Written as DNA, the CDR3 is TGTGCCAGCAGCGGGGGGACAGGGCCTTACGAGCAGTACTTC. This encodes CASSGGTGPYEQYF.

This clonotype was recorded many times. This chain connects TRBV6-2 or TRBV6-3 to TRBJ2-7; 8 positions agree with TRBD2. Germline values: CDR1 MNHEY, CDR2 SVGEGT. Losses at the gene ends were 5 bases for V and 0 bases for J; bases not matched to a gene: 6. The length of the CDR3 is 15 residues. The DNA for the CDR3 is TGTGCCAGCAGTCCCGGAGCGGGAGCCTCCTACGAGCAGTACTTC. Its protein is CASSPGAGASYEQYF.